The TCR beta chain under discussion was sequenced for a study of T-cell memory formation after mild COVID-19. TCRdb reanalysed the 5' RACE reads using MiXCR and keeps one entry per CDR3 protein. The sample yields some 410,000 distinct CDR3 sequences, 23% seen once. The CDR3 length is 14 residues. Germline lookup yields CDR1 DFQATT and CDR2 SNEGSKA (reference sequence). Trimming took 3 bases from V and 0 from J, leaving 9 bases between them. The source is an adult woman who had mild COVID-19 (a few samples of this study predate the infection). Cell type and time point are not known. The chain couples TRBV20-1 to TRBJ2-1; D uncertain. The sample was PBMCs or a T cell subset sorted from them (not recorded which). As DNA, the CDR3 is TGCAGTGCTAGCCGTAAGAGCTCCTACAATGAGCAGTTCTTC. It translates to CSASRKSSYNEQFF.